This T cell receptor (beta chain) came from a study of blood T cell repertoires in COVID-19. Individuals aged roughly 18 to 95 years were recruited from 24 US areas. All recovered Cohort 3 donors got two negative PCRs, got clearance, or saw symptom resolution. Trimming took 2 bases from V and 4 from J, leaving 15 bases between them. The germline V gene encodes CDR1 KGHSH and CDR2 LQKENI. This CDR3 is built from 15 residues. In the authors' methods: The assay estimated nucleated cells by amplifying reference gene primers. TCRdb's table, derived via immunoSEQ multiplex PCR, lists solely in-frame clones and lacks some. Clone size and the V and J calls come from that table; the DNA yielded D and trimming. Among under 300,000 clones listed, approximately 85% were seen once.

Material for sequencing was PBMCs or T cells enriched from blood (not recorded which). The V call is TRBV18, the J call TRBJ2-7; the D gene is possibly TRBD1 (6 bases). The sequence was collected from a woman in her twenties or thirties who had recovered from COVID-19. The CDR3 is CASSPTQGALYEQYF. CDR3 nucleotide sequence: TGTGCCAGCTCACCAACACAGGGTGCATTGTACGAGCAGTACTTC.